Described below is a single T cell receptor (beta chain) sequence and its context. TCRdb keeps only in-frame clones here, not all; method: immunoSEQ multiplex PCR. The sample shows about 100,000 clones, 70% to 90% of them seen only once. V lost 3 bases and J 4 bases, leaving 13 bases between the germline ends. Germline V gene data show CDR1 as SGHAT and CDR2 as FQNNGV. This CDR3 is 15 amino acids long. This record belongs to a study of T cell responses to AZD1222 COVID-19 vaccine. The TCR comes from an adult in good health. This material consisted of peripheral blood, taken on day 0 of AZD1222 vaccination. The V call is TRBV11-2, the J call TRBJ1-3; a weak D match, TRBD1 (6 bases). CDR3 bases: TGTGCCAGCAGCTTCCAACAGGGTTCCGGAAACACCATATATTTT. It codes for CASSFQQGSGNTIYF.